These T cell receptor beta chains were read from a single sample in a study of post-analysis software for immune sequencing data. TCRdb re-called the PCR reads through MiXCR, storing one row per CDR3 protein. The table lists roughly 410,000 distinct CDR3 sequences, about a third of them singletons. Sequencing was done on a sample of blood. These receptors all come from a girl aged 10-17 years with multiple sclerosis. Both conserved end residues are part of each CDR3. The D gene is left open where the match is weak. Some rows have no size entry. The others give once, few or many, or a class for an expanded clone.

>TRBV9|TRBJ2-5|NA|NA
CASSRSWAGTSETQYF
TGTGCCAGCAGCCGCTCTTGGGCGGGGACCTCAGAGACCCAGTACTTC
>TRBV2|TRBJ2-5|TRBD2|few
CASRRGLAGGLRSETQYF
TGTGCCAGCAGACGAGGACTAGCGGGGGGGCTTCGGTCGGAGACCCAGTACTTC
>TRBV7-3|TRBJ1-2|TRBD1|many
CASSLEGAYGYTF
TGTGCCAGCAGCTTAGAGGGGGCCTATGGCTACACCTTC
>TRBV29-1|TRBJ2-4|NA|NA
CSVEISLAKNIQYF
TGCAGCGTTGAGATATCCTTAGCCAAAAACATTCAGTACTTC
>TRBV7-8|TRBJ2-7|NA|NA
CASSLDDLWVYEQYF
TGTGCCAGCAGCTTAGATGATTTGTGGGTCTACGAGCAGTACTTC
>TRBV4-1|TRBJ2-2|NA|NA
CASSLTSLAGELFF
TGCGCCAGCAGCCTGACTAGTTTGGCCGGGGAGCTGTTTTTT
>TRBV10-3|TRBJ2-7|NA|NA
CAISTGRGLYEQYF
TGTGCCATCAGTACGGGACGGGGCCTCTACGAGCAGTACTTC
>TRBV12-3/TRBV12-4|TRBJ1-5|TRBD1|NA
CASSSTGRNQPQHF
TGTGCCAGCAGTTCGACAGGGAGGAATCAGCCCCAGCATTTT
>TRBV7-8|TRBJ1-5|NA|NA
CASSLSWLNSNQPQHF
TGTGCCAGCAGCTTAAGCTGGCTGAATAGCAATCAGCCCCAGCATTTT
>TRBV2|TRBJ2-2|TRBD2|NA
CASSESRDYNTGELFF
TGTGCCAGCAGTGAATCTCGGGACTACAACACCGGGGAGCTGTTTTTT
>TRBV20-1|TRBJ2-3|TRBD1|NA
CSARRSDRASTTDTQYF
TGCAGTGCTAGAAGGTCCGACAGGGCCTCCACCACAGATACGCAGTATTTT
>TRBV28|TRBJ2-3|TRBD2|NA
CASSPGLAGLRDTQYF
TGTGCCAGCAGTCCCGGACTAGCGGGGCTACGAGATACGCAGTATTTT
>TRBV6-1|TRBJ1-4|TRBD1|NA
CASQRELTGAFQEKLFF
TGTGCCAGCCAACGGGAGCTTACAGGGGCCTTTCAGGAAAAACTGTTTTTT
>TRBV20-1|TRBJ1-5|NA|NA
CSARDRGTPNQPQHF
TGCAGTGCTAGAGATCGGGGGACCCCAAATCAGCCCCAGCATTTT
>TRBV5-1|TRBJ1-1|NA|NA
CASSLRTDTEAFF
TGCGCCAGCAGCCTACGGACAGACACTGAAGCTTTCTTT
>TRBV4-3|TRBJ2-5|TRBD1|few
CASSQGGTATEETQYF
TGCGCCAGCAGCCAAGGGGGGACAGCCACTGAAGAGACCCAGTACTTC
>TRBV5-1|TRBJ2-5|TRBD2|NA
CASSGGTNQETQYF
TGCGCCAGCAGCGGCGGGACTAACCAAGAGACCCAGTACTTC
>TRBV7-8|TRBJ2-1|NA|NA
CASSFGPSYNEQFF
TGTGCCAGCAGCTTCGGGCCCAGTTACAATGAGCAGTTCTTC
>TRBV27|TRBJ2-1|NA|many
CASSPLALVNEQFF
TGTGCCAGCAGCCCCCTAGCGTTGGTCAATGAGCAGTTCTTC
>TRBV6-5|TRBJ2-7|NA|NA
CASSYSSSNEQYF
TGTGCCAGCAGTTACTCGTCCAGCAACGAGCAGTACTTC
>TRBV12-3/TRBV12-4|TRBJ2-5|TRBD1|NA
CASSLGRDSSETQYF
TGTGCCAGCAGTTTAGGAAGGGACAGTTCTGAGACCCAGTACTTC
>TRBV2|TRBJ2-7|NA|once
CASTRSYEQYF
TGTGCCAGCACCAGATCCTACGAGCAGTACTTC
>TRBV6-5|TRBJ1-1|TRBD1|few
CASRTTGAMNTEAFF
TGTGCCAGCAGAACGACAGGGGCAATGAACACTGAAGCTTTCTTT
>TRBV10-3|TRBJ2-1|NA|NA
CAVTGYNEQFF
TGTGCCGTAACAGGGTACAATGAGCAGTTCTTC
>TRBV7-9|TRBJ2-7|NA|NA
CASSDAGARSYEQYF
TGTGCCAGCAGCGATGCGGGGGCCAGGTCCTACGAGCAGTACTTC
>TRBV6-6|TRBJ1-4|TRBD1|few
CASRLGQGGEKLFF
TGTGCCAGCAGATTAGGACAGGGAGGGGAAAAACTGTTTTTT
>TRBV12-3/TRBV12-4|TRBJ2-1|TRBD1|few
CASSLTGGEGNEQFF
TGTGCCAGCAGTTTAACAGGGGGCGAGGGAAATGAGCAGTTCTTC
>TRBV27|TRBJ2-5|TRBD2|few
CASRALLAGGLETQYF
TGTGCCAGCAGGGCGTTGCTAGCGGGGGGTTTGGAGACCCAGTACTTC